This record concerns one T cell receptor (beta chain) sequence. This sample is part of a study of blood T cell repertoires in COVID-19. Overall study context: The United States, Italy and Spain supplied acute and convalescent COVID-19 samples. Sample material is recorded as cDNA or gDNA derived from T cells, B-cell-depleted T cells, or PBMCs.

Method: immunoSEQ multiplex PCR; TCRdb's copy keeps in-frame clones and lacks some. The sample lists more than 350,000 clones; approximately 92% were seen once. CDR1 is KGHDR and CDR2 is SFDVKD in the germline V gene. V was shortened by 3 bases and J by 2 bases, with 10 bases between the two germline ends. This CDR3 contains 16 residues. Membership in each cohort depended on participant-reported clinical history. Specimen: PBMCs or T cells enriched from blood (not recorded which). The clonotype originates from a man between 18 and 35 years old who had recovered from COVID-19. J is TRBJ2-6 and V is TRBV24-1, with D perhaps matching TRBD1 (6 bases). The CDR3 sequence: CATSDPAGAGANVLTF. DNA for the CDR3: TGTGCCACCAGTGATCCCGCAGGGGCTGGGGCCAACGTCCTGACTTTC.